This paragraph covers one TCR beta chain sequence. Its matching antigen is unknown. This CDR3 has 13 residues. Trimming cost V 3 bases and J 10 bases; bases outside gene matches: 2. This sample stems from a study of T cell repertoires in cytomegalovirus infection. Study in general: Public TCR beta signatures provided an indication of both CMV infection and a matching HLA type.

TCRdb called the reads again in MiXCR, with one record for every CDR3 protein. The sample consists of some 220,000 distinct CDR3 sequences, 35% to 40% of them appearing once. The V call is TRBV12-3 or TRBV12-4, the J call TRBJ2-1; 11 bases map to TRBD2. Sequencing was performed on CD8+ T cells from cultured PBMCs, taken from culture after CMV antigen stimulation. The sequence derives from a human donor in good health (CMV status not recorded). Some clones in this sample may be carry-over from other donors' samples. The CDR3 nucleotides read TGTGCCAGCAGTTTTGGGACTAGCGGCGAGCAGTTCTTC. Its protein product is CASSFGTSGEQFF.